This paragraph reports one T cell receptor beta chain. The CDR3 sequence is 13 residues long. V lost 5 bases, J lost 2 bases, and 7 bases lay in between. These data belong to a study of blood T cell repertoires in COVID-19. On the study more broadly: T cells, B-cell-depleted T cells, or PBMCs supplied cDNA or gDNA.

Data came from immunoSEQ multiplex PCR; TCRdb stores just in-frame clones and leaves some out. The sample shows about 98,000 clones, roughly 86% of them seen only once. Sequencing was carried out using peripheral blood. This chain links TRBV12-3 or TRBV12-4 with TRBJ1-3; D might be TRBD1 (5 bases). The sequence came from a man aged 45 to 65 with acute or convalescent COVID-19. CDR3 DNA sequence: TGTGCCAGCAGTCAGGGAACTGGAAACACCATATATTTT. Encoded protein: CASSQGTGNTIYF.